This T cell receptor beta chain was retrieved from a study of monozygotic twins with inflammatory bowel disease. Notes on the study in general: Relative clonotype sharing with others was diminished in IBD patients versus healthy twins, particularly with disease activity.

Germline values: CDR1 SGHNT, CDR2 YYREEE (reference sequence). This CDR3 has 15 residues. Total RNA, at roughly 3.5 ug, went into every TCR library. Making cDNA involved eight separate reactions per sample. TCRdb re-called the 5' RACE reads, yielding one record per CDR3 amino acid sequence without DNA. This sample's table reports 350,000 to 500,000 distinct CDR3 sequences. Note on this clonotype: Its antigen is as yet unknown.

The chain links TRBV5-4 to TRBJ2-2. The sequenced sample consisted of blood. The clonotype originates from a human donor with ulcerative colitis or Crohn's disease, or a healthy co-twin of an affected twin (not recorded which). This chain's CDR3 is CASSSPGRNTGELFF.